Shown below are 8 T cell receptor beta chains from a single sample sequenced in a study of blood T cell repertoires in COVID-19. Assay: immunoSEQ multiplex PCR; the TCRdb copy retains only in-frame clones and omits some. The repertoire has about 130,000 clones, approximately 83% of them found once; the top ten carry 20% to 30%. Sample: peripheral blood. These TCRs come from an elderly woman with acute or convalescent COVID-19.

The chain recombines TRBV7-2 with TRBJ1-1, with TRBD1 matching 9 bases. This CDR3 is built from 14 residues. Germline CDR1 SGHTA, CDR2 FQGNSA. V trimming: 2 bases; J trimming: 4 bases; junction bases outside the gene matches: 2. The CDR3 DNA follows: TGTGCCAGCAGCTTAATGGGACAGGGCACTGAAGCTTTCTTT. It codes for CASSLMGQGTEAFF.

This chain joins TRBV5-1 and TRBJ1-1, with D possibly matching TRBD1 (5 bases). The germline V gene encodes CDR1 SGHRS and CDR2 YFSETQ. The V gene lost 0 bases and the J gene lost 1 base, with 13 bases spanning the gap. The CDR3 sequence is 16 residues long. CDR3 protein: CASSLDPQTANTEAFF. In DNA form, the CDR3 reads TGCGCCAGCAGCTTGGACCCGCAGACAGCGAACACTGAAGCTTTCTTT.

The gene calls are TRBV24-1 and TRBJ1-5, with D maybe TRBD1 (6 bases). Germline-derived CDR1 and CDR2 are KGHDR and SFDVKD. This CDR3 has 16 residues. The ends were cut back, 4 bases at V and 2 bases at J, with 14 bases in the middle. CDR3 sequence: CATSDGRGGGNQPQHF. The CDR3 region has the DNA TGTGCCACCAGTGACGGACGGGGGGGCGGCAATCAGCCCCAGCATTTT.

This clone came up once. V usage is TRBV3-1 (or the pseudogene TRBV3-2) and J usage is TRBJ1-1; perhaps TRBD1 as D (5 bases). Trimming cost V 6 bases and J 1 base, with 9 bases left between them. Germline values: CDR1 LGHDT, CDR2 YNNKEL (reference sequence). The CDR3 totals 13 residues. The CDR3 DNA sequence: TGTGCCAGCAGACATGGACAGAACACTGAAGCTTTCTTT. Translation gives CASRHGQNTEAFF.

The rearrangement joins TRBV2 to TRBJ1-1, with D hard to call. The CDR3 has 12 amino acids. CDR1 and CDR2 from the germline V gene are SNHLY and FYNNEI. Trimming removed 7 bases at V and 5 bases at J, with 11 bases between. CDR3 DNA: TGTGCCAGCACCCAGGAGCGGACTGAAGCTTTCTTT. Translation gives CASTQERTEAFF.

CDR3 sequence reads: CASSLELQVYGYTF. CDR3 nucleotides: TGCGCCAGCAGCTTGGAACTCCAGGTCTATGGCTACACCTTC. This chain links TRBV5-1 with TRBJ1-2; D gene ambiguous. The CDR3 consists of 14 residues. Trimming cost V 0 bases and J 4 bases, with 10 bases left between them. The germline V gene encodes CDR1 SGHRS and CDR2 YFSETQ.

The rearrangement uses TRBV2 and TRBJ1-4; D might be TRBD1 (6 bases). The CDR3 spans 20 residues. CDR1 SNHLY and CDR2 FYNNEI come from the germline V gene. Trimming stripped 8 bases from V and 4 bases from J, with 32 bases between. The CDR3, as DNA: TGTGCCAGCTCCTCCCGGCGGGGGGGCGTATTCATAGCGGGTAATGAAAAACTGTTTTTT. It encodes CASSSRRGGVFIAGNEKLFF.

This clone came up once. The CDR3 DNA follows: TGTGCCAGTAGTAACAGAGCGGGGCCCACAGATACGCAGTATTTT. This encodes CASSNRAGPTDTQYF. The J gene is TRBJ2-3, the V gene TRBV19, with 7 bases fitting TRBD2. V shed 4 bases, J shed 2 bases, and the junction held 6 bases outside the gene matches. The CDR3 is 15 residues long. Germline lookup yields CDR1 LNHDA and CDR2 SQIVND (reference sequence).